One and the same sample provided the 21 T cell receptor beta chains below, sequenced in a study of shared clonotypes between healthy human individuals. Sequenced by immunoSEQ multiplex PCR; TCRdb stores in-frame clones only, minus some. The sample records roughly 480,000 clones, less than 80% being singletons. Material for sequencing was PBMCs. The receptors shown here come from a middle-aged woman in good health. Some clones in this sample may be carry-over from other donors' samples.

This clone was found once. The rearrangement uses TRBV7-2 and TRBJ2-3, with no clear D. This CDR3 comprises 17 residues. With 1 base removed from V and 4 bases from J, the gap between germline ends came to 18 bases. CDR1 is SGHTA and CDR2 is FQGNSA in the germline V gene. This CDR3 reads CASSLVGGEGIADTQYF. The CDR3 nucleotides are TGTGCCAGCAGCTTAGTCGGCGGTGAAGGAATCGCAGATACGCAGTATTTT.

This clone has a handful of counts. The chain combines TRBV5-4 with TRBJ1-4, with a possible D match to TRBD1 (6 bases). The V end lost 2 bases, the J end lost 2 bases, and 10 bases lay between the germline ends. Germline CDR1 and CDR2: SGHNT and YYREEE (reference sequence). The CDR3 sequence is 15 residues long. The DNA for the CDR3 is TGTGCCAGCAGCTTCGGGGGGGCCACTAATGAAAAACTGTTTTTT. This translates into CASSFGGATNEKLFF.

The J gene is TRBJ2-5, the V gene TRBV5-1, with D possibly TRBD1 on 5 matching bases. Per the germline V gene, CDR1 is SGHRS and CDR2 is YFSETQ. Between the trimmed V and J ends, which lost 4 bases and 2 bases, there was a span of 18 bases. CDR3 length equals 16 residues. CDR3: CASSPGADSRQETQYF. The CDR3 region has the DNA TGCGCCAGCAGCCCTGGGGCGGATTCTAGACAAGAGACCCAGTACTTC. Filled out from reference TRBV5-1 and TRBJ2-5, the complete variable domain reads KAGVTQTPRYLIKTRGQQVTLSCSPISGHRSVSWYQQTPGQGLQFLFEYFSETQRNKGNFPGRFSGRQFSNSRSEMNVSTLELGDSALYLCASSPGADSRQETQYFGPGTRLLVL.

J is TRBJ2-3 and V is TRBV5-1; D is ambiguous. The CDR3 totals 14 residues. The V end lost 0 bases, the J end lost 0 bases, and 5 bases lay between the germline ends. Germline V gene lookup returns CDR1 SGHRS and CDR2 YFSETQ. The CDR3 sequence: CASSLESSTDTQYF. CDR3 coding DNA: TGCGCCAGCAGCTTGGAGTCTAGCACAGATACGCAGTATTTT.

The chain has TRBV4-2 and TRBJ1-1; unclear D gene. CDR3 length equals 14 residues. CDR1 LGHNA and CDR2 YNFKEQ come from the germline V gene. Trimming left V 0 bases short and J 13 bases short, with 18 bases between. In DNA, the CDR3 is TGTGCCAGCAGCCAAGATGCGGCAGGACGTACCCTTTTCTTT. Protein: CASSQDAAGRTLFF.

The sample holds a few counts of this clone. The chain combines TRBV28 with TRBJ2-3, with 8 bases fitting TRBD2. V lost 4 bases to trimming and J lost 7 bases; unmatched junction nucleotides: 10. The CDR3 covers 15 residues. Germline V gives CDR1 MDHEN, CDR2 SYDVKM. In nucleotides, the CDR3 is TGTGCCAGCAGTTCCGCGGGACTAGTCCTGTATACGCAGTATTTT. Its translation is CASSSAGLVLYTQYF. Using reference TRBV28 and TRBJ2-3 for the parts outside the CDR3, the full variable domain is DVKVTQSSRYLVKRTGEKVFLECVQDMDHENMFWYRQDPGLGLRLIYFSYDVKMKEKGDIPEGYSVSREKKERFSLILESASTNQTSMYLCASSSAGLVLYTQYFGPGTRLTVL.

This clone was observed a handful of times. J is TRBJ2-7 and V is TRBV11-2, with D tentatively TRBD2 (5 bases). Trimming pared 3 bases from V and 4 bases from J, leaving 19 bases between. The germline V gene has CDR1 SGHAT and CDR2 FQNNGV. The CDR3 is 16 amino acids. As DNA, the CDR3 is TGTGCCAGCAGCTTCCCCCCCCCAAACGGGAAGTACGAGCAGTACTTC. Translating it yields CASSFPPPNGKYEQYF.

The chain is built from TRBV4-1 and TRBJ2-3; no definite D call. V was shortened by 3 bases and J by 3 bases, with 10 bases between the two germline ends. Germline V CDR1 and CDR2: MGHRA, YSYEKL. CDR3 length equals 14 residues. Here the CDR3 reads CASSQGTWTDTQYF. CDR3 nucleotide sequence: TGCGCCAGCAGCCAGGGCACTTGGACAGATACGCAGTATTTT.

The CDR3, as DNA: TGTGCCAGTAGTATCCCGGGACACTCAGACTACTACGAGCAGTACTTC. Translation gives CASSIPGHSDYYEQYF. The genes are TRBV19 and TRBJ2-7, with a weak D call TRBD1 (6 bases). Germline V gene data show CDR1 as LNHDA and CDR2 as SQIVND (reference sequence). The CDR3 extends over 16 amino acids. V was cut by 3 bases and J by 3 bases, with 18 bases left in between.

The table lists this clone with a few counts. The chain recombines TRBV30 with TRBJ1-1; 8 nucleotides match TRBD1. V was clipped by 1 base and J by 5 bases; unmatched bases: 9. Germline CDR1 is GTSNPN and CDR2 is SVGIG (reference sequence). The CDR3 sequence is 15 residues long. In DNA, the CDR3 is TGTGCCTGGAGTGCCAACGTGGACAGGGCTACTGAAGCTTTCTTT. It yields the protein CAWSANVDRATEAFF.

The genes are TRBV6-4 and TRBJ1-1, with a possible D match to TRBD1 (5 bases). Germline V CDR1 and CDR2: MRHNA, SNTAGT. V lost 5 bases and J 1 base, leaving 8 bases between the germline ends. The CDR3 consists of 13 residues. The CDR3: CASSIQANTEAFF. Written as DNA, the CDR3 is TGTGCCAGCAGTATACAGGCGAACACTGAAGCTTTCTTT.

The CDR3 loop reads CASSPGVGSNTEAFF. In DNA form, the CDR3 reads TGCGCCAGCAGTCCCGGCGTCGGGTCGAACACTGAAGCTTTCTTT. The rearrangement links TRBV23-1 to TRBJ1-1; no firm D call. TRBV23-1 is labeled an ORF, and its function is uncertain. The CDR3 has 15 amino acids. Trimming left V 4 bases short and J 1 base short, with 13 bases between.

The chain employs TRBV5-5 and TRBJ1-1; possibly TRBD1 for D (5 bases). Trimming removed 7 bases at V and 5 bases at J, with 15 bases between. Germline values: CDR1 SGHKS, CDR2 YYEKEE (reference sequence). CDR3 length: 13 residues. The CDR3 DNA reads as TGTGCCAGCTCACAAAGGGGTTGGACTGAAGCTTTCTTT. This encodes CASSQRGWTEAFF.

J is TRBJ1-4 and V is TRBV27, with D perhaps TRBD1 (5 bases). This CDR3 spans 14 amino acids. The germline gives CDR1 MNHEY, CDR2 SMNVEV (reference sequence). V shed 3 bases and J shed 11 bases, with 16 bases lying between them. The CDR3 DNA follows: TGTGCCAGCAGTTTTCGACTCCGCGGGGGGAAACTGTTTTTT. Protein sequence: CASSFRLRGGKLFF.

This clone was counted only a few times. V gene TRBV5-6 combines with J gene TRBJ1-2; no reliable D call. The V end was cut by 4 bases, the J end by 2 bases, with 6 bases between. Looked up from germline, CDR1 is SGHDT and CDR2 is YYEEEE. The CDR3 is made up of 12 amino acids. CDR3 coding DNA: TGTGCCAGCAGCCTAACGAACTATGGCTACACCTTC. Translating it yields CASSLTNYGYTF. The full variable domain, rest sourced from reference TRBV5-6 and TRBJ1-2, is DAGVTQSPTHLIKTRGQQVTLRCSPKSGHDTVSWYQQALGQGPQFIFQYYEEEERQRGNFPDRFSGHQFPNYSSELNVNALLLGDSALYLCASSLTNYGYTFGSGTRLTVV.

The gene calls are TRBV6-6 and TRBJ1-2; the D is unclear. The germline gives CDR1 MNHNY, CDR2 SVGAGI (reference sequence). The CDR3 extends over 12 amino acids. V lost 0 bases and J lost 4, with 3 bases in between. The CDR3 reads CASSYSAYGYTF. CDR3 DNA: TGTGCCAGCAGTTACTCGGCCTATGGCTACACCTTC.

The chain combines TRBV2 with TRBJ1-2, with D possibly being TRBD1 (5 bases). This CDR3 is built from 13 residues. Germline CDR1 and CDR2: SNHLY and FYNNEI. The V gene lost 6 bases and the J gene lost 0 bases, with 8 bases spanning the gap. CDR3 residues: CASSWDANYGYTF. In DNA, the CDR3 is TGTGCCAGCAGCTGGGACGCTAACTATGGCTACACCTTC. The whole variable domain, filled in from reference TRBV2 and TRBJ1-2, reads EPEVTQTPSHQVTQMGQEVILRCVPISNHLYFYWYRQILGQKVEFLVSFYNNEISEKSEIFDDQFSVERPDGSNFTLKIRSTKLEDSAMYFCASSWDANYGYTFGSGTRLTVV.

The chain uses TRBV7-2 and TRBJ2-3; 9 nucleotides line up with TRBD2. With V trimmed by 1 base and J by 2 bases, 4 bases remained unmatched. From germline, CDR1 is SGHTA and CDR2 FQGNSA. This CDR3 contains 16 residues. CDR3 in amino acids: CASSLESGRPTDTQYF. In DNA form, the CDR3 reads TGTGCCAGCAGCTTAGAGAGCGGGAGGCCCACAGATACGCAGTATTTT.

The chain uses TRBV12-5 and TRBJ2-3; D is unclear. There are 16 residues in the CDR3. Deletions cut 5 bases from V and 6 bases from J, with 21 bases between. The germline CDR1 and CDR2 sequences are LGHNT and FRNRAP. CDR3 loop: CASGQGGDIRDDTQYF. In DNA form, the CDR3 reads TGTGCTAGTGGTCAAGGTGGCGACATTCGCGATGATACGCAGTATTTT. The entire variable domain, with the rest obtained from reference TRBV12-5 and TRBJ2-3, is as follows: DARVTQTPRHKVTEMGQEVTMRCQPILGHNTVFWYRQTMMQGLELLAYFRNRAPLDDSGMPKDRFSAEMPDATLATLKIQPSEPRDSAVYFCASGQGGDIRDDTQYFGPGTRLTVL.

The chain couples TRBV28 to TRBJ1-2, with 8 bases aligning to TRBD1. With 2 bases clipped from V and 4 bases from J, the junction kept 12 bases outside the gene matches. In germline, CDR1 is MDHEN, CDR2 SYDVKM. The CDR3 consists of 17 residues. CDR3 residues: CASSLALIGQGGYGYTF. For the CDR3, the DNA is TGTGCCAGCAGTTTAGCCCTAATAGGACAGGGCGGCTATGGCTACACCTTC.

The CDR3: CASSQNAKRGPYEQYF. In nucleotides, the CDR3 is TGTGCCAGCAGCCAAAACGCAAAGCGGGGACCCTACGAGCAGTACTTC. The chain employs TRBV11-2 and TRBJ2-7; 7 bases fit TRBD2. Trimming at V came to 5 bases and at J to 2 bases, leaving 12 bases not matched to a gene. The CDR3 runs to 16 residues. Germline CDR1 SGHAT, CDR2 FQNNGV.